These 2 T cell receptor beta chains were sequenced from one sample in a study of glioma-infiltrating T cells after dendritic cell vaccination (dated by TCRdb to 2016 to 2018). Sample time point, as interpreted from the label and publication: after dendritic cell vaccination, including at tumor progression/relapse. Libraries were prepared through the immunoSEQ multiplex PCR assay. TCRdb stores this immuneACCESS table with in-frame sequences only. Part of the clones is absent; in the studies checked, under half of the shortfall reflects unresolved V genes, and no reason is known for the rest. This sample comprises roughly 88,000 clones, 80% to 90% of them detected only once. The biggest ten clones account for roughly 2.1% of the sample. Sequenced here: blood, sampled after dendritic cell vaccination. Receptors were obtained from a human donor with glioblastoma.

The chain employs TRBV27 and TRBJ2-1; tentative D call: TRBD2 (5 bases). The V and J ends lost 4 bases and 5 bases respectively, with 18 bases between them. Germline V lookup: CDR1 MNHEY, CDR2 SMNVEV (reference sequence). This CDR3 is built from 16 residues. CDR3 sequence reads: CASSSGLNLNHNEQFF. As DNA, the CDR3 is TGTGCCAGCAGTTCAGGACTTAACCTGAACCACAATGAGCAGTTCTTC.

The V call is TRBV5-1, the J call TRBJ1-6; 8 nucleotides align to TRBD1. The CDR3 consists of 17 residues. CDR1 SGHRS and CDR2 YFSETQ come from the germline V gene. V shed 4 bases, J shed 6 bases, and the junction held 12 bases outside the gene matches. CDR3 in DNA: TGCGCCAGCAGCGAATCCGGGACAGGCTATGGTAATTCACCCCTCCACTTT. Translating gives CASSESGTGYGNSPLHF.